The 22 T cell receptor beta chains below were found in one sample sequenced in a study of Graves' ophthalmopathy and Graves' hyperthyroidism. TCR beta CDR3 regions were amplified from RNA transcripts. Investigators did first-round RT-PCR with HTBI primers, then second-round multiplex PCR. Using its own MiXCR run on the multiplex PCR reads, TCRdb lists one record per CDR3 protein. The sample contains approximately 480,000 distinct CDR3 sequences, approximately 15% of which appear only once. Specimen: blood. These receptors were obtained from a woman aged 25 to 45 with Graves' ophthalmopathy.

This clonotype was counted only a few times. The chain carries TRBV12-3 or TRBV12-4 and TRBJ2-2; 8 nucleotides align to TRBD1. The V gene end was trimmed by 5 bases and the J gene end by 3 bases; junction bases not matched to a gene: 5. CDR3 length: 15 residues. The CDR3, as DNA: TGTGCCAGCAGTAAACAGGGGGAGTACACCGGGGAGCTGTTTTTT. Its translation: CASSKQGEYTGELFF.

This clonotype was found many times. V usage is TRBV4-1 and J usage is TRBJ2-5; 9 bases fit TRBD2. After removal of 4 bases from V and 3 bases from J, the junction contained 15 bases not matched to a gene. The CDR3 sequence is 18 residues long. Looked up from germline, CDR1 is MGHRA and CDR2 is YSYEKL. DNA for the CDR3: TGCGCCAGCAGCCTAAATCGGGGTAGCGGGAGAACGGAAGAGACCCAGTACTTC. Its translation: CASSLNRGSGRTEETQYF.

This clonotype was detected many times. CDR3 DNA sequence: TGTGCCAGCAGTTTAATGGCTCGGCAGGCGAACACTGAAGCTTTCTTT. Its translation: CASSLMARQANTEAFF. The gene calls are TRBV27 and TRBJ1-1; D unresolved. The V gene's germline CDR1 is MNHEY and CDR2 SMNVEV (reference sequence). V lost 2 bases and J lost 1, with 14 bases in between. The CDR3 is 16 amino acids.

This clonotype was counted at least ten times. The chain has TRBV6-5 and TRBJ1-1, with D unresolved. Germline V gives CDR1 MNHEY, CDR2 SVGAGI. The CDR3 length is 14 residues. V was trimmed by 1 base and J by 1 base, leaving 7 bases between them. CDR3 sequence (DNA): TGTGCCAGCAGTTACTTCTGGGGGAACACTGAAGCTTTCTTT. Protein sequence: CASSYFWGNTEAFF.

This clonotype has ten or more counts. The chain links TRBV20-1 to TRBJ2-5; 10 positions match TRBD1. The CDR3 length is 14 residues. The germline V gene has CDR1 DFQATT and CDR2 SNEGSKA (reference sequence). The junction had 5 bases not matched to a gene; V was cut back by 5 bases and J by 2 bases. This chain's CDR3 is CSAGGQGLQETQYF. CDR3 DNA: TGCAGTGCTGGGGGACAGGGGCTACAAGAGACCCAGTACTTC.

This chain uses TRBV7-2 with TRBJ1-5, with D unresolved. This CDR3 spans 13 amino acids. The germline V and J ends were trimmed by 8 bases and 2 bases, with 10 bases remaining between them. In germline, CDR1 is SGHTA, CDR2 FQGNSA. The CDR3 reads CASARDRNQPQHF. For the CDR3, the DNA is TGTGCCAGCGCTCGGGATCGCAATCAGCCCCAGCATTTT.

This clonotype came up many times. The CDR3 region is CASSRSGPNTEAFF. The CDR3 DNA reads TGTGCCAGCAGTAGATCGGGACCGAACACTGAAGCTTTCTTT. The chain is built from TRBV6-5 and TRBJ1-1, with D perhaps matching TRBD1 (5 bases). The V gene's germline CDR1 is MNHEY and CDR2 SVGAGI. The ends were cut back, 5 bases at V and 1 base at J, with 11 bases in the middle. This CDR3 contains 14 residues.

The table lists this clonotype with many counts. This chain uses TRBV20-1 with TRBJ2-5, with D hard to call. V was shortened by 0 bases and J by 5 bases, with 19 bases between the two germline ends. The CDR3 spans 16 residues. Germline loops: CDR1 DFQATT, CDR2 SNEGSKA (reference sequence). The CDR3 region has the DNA TGCAGTGCTAGAGATGACTTCATCCGACCAAGGGAGACCCAGTACTTC. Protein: CSARDDFIRPRETQYF.

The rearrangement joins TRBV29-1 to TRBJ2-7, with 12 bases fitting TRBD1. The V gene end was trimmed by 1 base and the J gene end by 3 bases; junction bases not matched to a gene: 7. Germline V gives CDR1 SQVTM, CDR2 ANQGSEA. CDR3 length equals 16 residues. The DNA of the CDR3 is TGCAGCGTTGAAGTAACAGGGGACAGGGGGCACTACGAGCAGTACTTC. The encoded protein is CSVEVTGDRGHYEQYF.

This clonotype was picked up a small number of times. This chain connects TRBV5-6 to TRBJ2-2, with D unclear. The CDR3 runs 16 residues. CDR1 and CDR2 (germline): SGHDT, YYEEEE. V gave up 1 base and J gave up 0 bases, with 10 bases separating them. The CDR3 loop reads CASSLRWQSNTGELFF. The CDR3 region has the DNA TGTGCCAGCAGCTTGAGATGGCAGTCGAACACCGGGGAGCTGTTTTTT.

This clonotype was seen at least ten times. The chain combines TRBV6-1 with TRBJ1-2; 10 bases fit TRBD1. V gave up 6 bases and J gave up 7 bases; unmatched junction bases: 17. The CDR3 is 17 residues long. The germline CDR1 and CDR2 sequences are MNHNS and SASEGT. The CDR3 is CASRPANPDRGLVGYTF. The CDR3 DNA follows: TGTGCCAGCAGACCCGCAAATCCCGACAGGGGGCTCGTTGGCTACACCTTC.

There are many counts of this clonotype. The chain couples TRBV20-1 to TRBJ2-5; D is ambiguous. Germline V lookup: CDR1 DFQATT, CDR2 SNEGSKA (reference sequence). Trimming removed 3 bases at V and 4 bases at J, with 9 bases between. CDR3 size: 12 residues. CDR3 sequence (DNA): TGCAGTGCTAGCCCCGCCCCAGAGACCCAGTACTTC. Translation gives CSASPAPETQYF.

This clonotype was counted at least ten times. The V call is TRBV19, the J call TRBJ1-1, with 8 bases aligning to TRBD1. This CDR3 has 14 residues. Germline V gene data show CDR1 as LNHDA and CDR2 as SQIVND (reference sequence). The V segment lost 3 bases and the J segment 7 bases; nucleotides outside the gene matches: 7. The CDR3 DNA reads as TGTGCCAGTAGTATCAGGGGGCAAGTTATTGAAGCTTTCTTT. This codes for CASSIRGQVIEAFF.

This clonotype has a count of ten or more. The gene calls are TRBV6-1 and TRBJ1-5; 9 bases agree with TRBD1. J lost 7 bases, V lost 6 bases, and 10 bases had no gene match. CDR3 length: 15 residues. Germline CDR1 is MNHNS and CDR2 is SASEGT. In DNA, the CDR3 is TGTGCCAGCAGAGTACCGGGACAGGGAGAACAGCCCCAGCATTTT. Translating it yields CASRVPGQGEQPQHF.

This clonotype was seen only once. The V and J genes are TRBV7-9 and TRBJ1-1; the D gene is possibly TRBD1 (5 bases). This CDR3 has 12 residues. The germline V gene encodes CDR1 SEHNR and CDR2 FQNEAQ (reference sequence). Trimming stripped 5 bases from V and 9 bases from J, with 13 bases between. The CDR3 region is CASSRLGGKAFF. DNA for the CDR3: TGTGCCAGCAGCCGTCTGGGGGGAAAAGCTTTCTTT.

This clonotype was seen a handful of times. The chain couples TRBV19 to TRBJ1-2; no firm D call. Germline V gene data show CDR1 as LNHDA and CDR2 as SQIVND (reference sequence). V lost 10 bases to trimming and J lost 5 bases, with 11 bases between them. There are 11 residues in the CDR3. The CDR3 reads CATNWGYGYTF. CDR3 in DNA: TGTGCCACCAACTGGGGATATGGCTACACCTTC.

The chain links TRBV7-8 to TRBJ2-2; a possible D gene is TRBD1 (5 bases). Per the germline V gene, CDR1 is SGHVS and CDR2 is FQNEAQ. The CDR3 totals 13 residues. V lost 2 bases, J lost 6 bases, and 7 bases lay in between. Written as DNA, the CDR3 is TGTGCCAGCAGCTTAATAGGGGCCGGGGAGCTGTTTTTT. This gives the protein CASSLIGAGELFF.

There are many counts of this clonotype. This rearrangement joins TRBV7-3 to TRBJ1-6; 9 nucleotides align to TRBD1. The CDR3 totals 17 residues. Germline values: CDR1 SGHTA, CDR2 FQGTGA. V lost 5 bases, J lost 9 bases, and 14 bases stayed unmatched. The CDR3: CASSPLPLRQGGSPLHF. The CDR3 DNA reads TGTGCCAGCAGCCCACTACCACTACGACAGGGGGGTTCACCCCTCCACTTT.

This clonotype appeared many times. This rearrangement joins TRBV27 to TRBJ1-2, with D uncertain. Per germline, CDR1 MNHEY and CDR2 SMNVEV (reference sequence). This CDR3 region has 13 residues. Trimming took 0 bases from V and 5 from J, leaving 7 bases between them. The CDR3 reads CASSLSKGYGYTF. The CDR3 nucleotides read TGTGCCAGCAGTTTATCAAAAGGGTATGGCTACACCTTC.

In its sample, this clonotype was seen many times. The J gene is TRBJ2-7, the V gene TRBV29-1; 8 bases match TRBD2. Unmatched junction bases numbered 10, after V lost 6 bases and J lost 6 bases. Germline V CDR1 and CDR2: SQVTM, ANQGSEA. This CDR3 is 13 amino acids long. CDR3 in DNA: TGCAGCGTGACGGGAGGGAAGGTGGGCGAGCAGTACTTC. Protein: CSVTGGKVGEQYF.

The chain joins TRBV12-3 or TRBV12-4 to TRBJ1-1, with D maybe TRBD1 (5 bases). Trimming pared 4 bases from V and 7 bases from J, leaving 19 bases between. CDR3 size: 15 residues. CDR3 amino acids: CASSSFRSPRGEAFF. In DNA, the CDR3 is TGTGCCAGCAGTTCTTTTCGGTCCCCAAGGGGTGAAGCTTTCTTT.

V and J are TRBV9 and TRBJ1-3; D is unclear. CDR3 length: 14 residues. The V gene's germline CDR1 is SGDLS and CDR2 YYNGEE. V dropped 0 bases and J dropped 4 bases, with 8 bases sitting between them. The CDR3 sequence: CASSVEDLGNTIYF. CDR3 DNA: TGTGCCAGCAGCGTAGAGGATCTCGGAAACACCATATATTTT.